Shown below are 27 T cell receptor beta chains from a single sample sequenced in a study of cytomegalovirus exposure and HLA in healthy donors. The PCR was carried out with 60 Vbeta primers and 13 Jbeta primers. Measured with immunoSEQ multiplex PCR; TCRdb has only the in-frame clones, and not every one. The sample lists some 50,000 clones, approximately 68% occurring once. Sequenced input: PBMCs. These receptors all come from a man aged 25 to 40 in good health and CMV-seronegative.

The gene calls are TRBV11-2 and TRBJ1-2; D possibly corresponds to TRBD1 (5 bases). The CDR3 sequence is 14 residues long. Germline V gene data show CDR1 as SGHAT and CDR2 as FQNNGV. Trimming removed 7 bases at V and 7 bases at J, with 19 bases between. CDR3 region: CASTPVPGPPGYTF. In DNA, the CDR3 is TGTGCCAGCACCCCAGTCCCAGGGCCGCCTGGCTACACCTTC.

The chain has TRBV7-9 and TRBJ2-1, with 8 bases aligning to TRBD1. J lost 1 base, V lost 5 bases, and 10 bases had no gene match. The length of the CDR3 is 17 residues. Germline V CDR1 and CDR2: SEHNR, FQNEAQ (reference sequence). CDR3 nucleotides: TGTGCCAGCAGCCCAGGAATTAGGGACAGGTCCTACAATGAGCAGTTCTTC. It is translated as CASSPGIRDRSYNEQFF.

The CDR3 spells CASASGSSETQYF. The CDR3, as DNA: TGCGCCAGCGCCAGCGGGAGTAGCGAGACCCAGTACTTC. The chain has TRBV5-1 and TRBJ2-5; 8 bases agree with TRBD2. With 7 bases clipped from V and 5 bases from J, the junction kept 7 bases outside the gene matches. The germline V gene encodes CDR1 SGHRS and CDR2 YFSETQ. The CDR3 totals 13 residues.

This chain uses TRBV27 with TRBJ1-3; the match to TRBD1 covers 10 bases. V was pared by 3 bases and J by 3 bases, with 5 bases of the junction left unmatched. The CDR3 length is 16 residues. CDR1 MNHEY and CDR2 SMNVEV come from the germline V gene (reference sequence). The CDR3 protein is CASSFSGTGVGNTIYF. For the CDR3, the DNA is TGTGCCAGCAGTTTCTCCGGGACAGGGGTTGGAAACACCATATATTTT.

CDR3 residues: CASSLGAHYEQYF. The CDR3 nucleotides are TGCGCCAGCAGCTTGGGGGCCCACTACGAGCAGTACTTC. The chain joins TRBV5-1 to TRBJ2-7, with D uncertain. This CDR3 contains 13 residues. Germline CDR1 is SGHRS and CDR2 is YFSETQ. Trimming shortened V by 0 bases and J by 3 bases, and 7 bases separated the two germline ends.

J is TRBJ2-5 and V is TRBV29-1; a possible D gene is TRBD2 (5 bases). CDR1 and CDR2 (germline): SQVTM, ANQGSEA. V gave up 5 bases and J gave up 4 bases, with 11 bases separating them. The CDR3 is 12 residues long. CDR3 bases: TGCAGCGTTAGAACTAGTAGAGAGACCCAGTACTTC. It specifies CSVRTSRETQYF.

This clone showed up just a few times. The genes are TRBV7-9 and TRBJ1-1, with D unclear. Trimming left V 1 base short and J 0 bases short, with 6 bases between. The CDR3 is 14 amino acids. The germline CDR1 and CDR2 sequences are SEHNR and FQNEAQ (reference sequence). The CDR3 DNA reads TGTGCCAGCAGCTTAGACGGTTTGAACACTGAAGCTTTCTTT. It encodes CASSLDGLNTEAFF.

The chain recombines TRBV19 with TRBJ2-1, with unresolved D. Germline loops: CDR1 LNHDA, CDR2 SQIVND (reference sequence). This CDR3 region has 15 residues. The ends were cut back, 5 bases at V and 4 bases at J, with 15 bases in the middle. Here the CDR3 DNA reads TGTGCCAGTAGTTTGTCGGAGAACGGGTACAATGAGCAGTTCTTC. Translated, it gives CASSLSENGYNEQFF.

This clone occurred a few times. The J gene is TRBJ2-1, the V gene TRBV6-1; 10 bases fit TRBD2. Germline lookup yields CDR1 MNHNS and CDR2 SASEGT. This CDR3 is built from 14 residues. V trimming: 5 bases; J trimming: 10 bases; junction bases outside the gene matches: 8. CDR3 loop: CASSWSGRAPEQFF. CDR3 in DNA: TGTGCCAGCAGTTGGAGCGGGAGGGCCCCAGAGCAGTTCTTC.

This chain uses TRBV30 with TRBJ1-1; D gene unclear. V lost 3 bases, J lost 6 bases, and 17 bases lay in between. This CDR3 is 14 amino acids long. Germline lookup yields CDR1 GTSNPN and CDR2 SVGIG (reference sequence). CDR3 sequence: CAWSQDFVAAEAFF. In DNA, the CDR3 is TGTGCCTGGAGCCAGGACTTCGTTGCCGCTGAAGCTTTCTTT.

The chain couples TRBV2 to TRBJ1-5, with a weak D call TRBD1 (6 bases). V was clipped by 4 bases and J by 0 bases, with 22 bases between them. Germline values: CDR1 SNHLY, CDR2 FYNNEI. The CDR3 is 19 residues long. Written as DNA, the CDR3 is TGTGCCAGCAGTGTGTCTCTCTTACTTGGGGACATTAGCAATCAGCCCCAGCATTTT. Residues: CASSVSLLLGDISNQPQHF. The variable domain in full, completed from reference TRBV2 and TRBJ1-5, reads EPEVTQTPSHQVTQMGQEVILRCVPISNHLYFYWYRQILGQKVEFLVSFYNNEISEKSEIFDDQFSVERPDGSNFTLKIRSTKLEDSAMYFCASSVSLLLGDISNQPQHFGDGTRLSIL.

The rearrangement joins TRBV27 to TRBJ1-1; tentative D call: TRBD1 (6 bases). Trimming cost V 1 base and J 8 bases, with 11 bases left between them. The CDR3 has 13 amino acids. CDR1 and CDR2 (germline): MNHEY, SMNVEV (reference sequence). The CDR3 sequence: CASSLYAGVEAFF. CDR3 sequence (DNA): TGTGCCAGCAGTTTATACGCAGGGGTGGAAGCTTTCTTT.

The rearrangement joins TRBV9 to TRBJ2-1, with a possible D match to TRBD2 (5 bases). From germline, CDR1 is SGDLS and CDR2 YYNGEE. Trimming left V 0 bases short and J 4 bases short, with 17 bases between. The CDR3 is made up of 17 amino acids. The CDR3 sequence: CASSVATVANDYNEQFF. The CDR3 nucleotides are TGTGCCAGCAGCGTAGCTACGGTAGCGAACGATTACAATGAGCAGTTCTTC.

V usage is TRBV5-4 and J usage is TRBJ1-3; D uncertain. Per germline, CDR1 SGHNT and CDR2 YYREEE (reference sequence). With 0 bases removed from V and 2 bases from J, the gap between germline ends came to 12 bases. The CDR3 is 16 residues long. The DNA of the CDR3 is TGTGCCAGCAGCTTGGCCGGAACGGGGACTGGAAACACCATATATTTT. It encodes CASSLAGTGTGNTIYF.

The chain uses TRBV6-1 and TRBJ1-5; 9 bases map to TRBD1. After removal of 4 bases from V and 6 bases from J, the junction contained 7 bases not matched to a gene. Looked up from germline, CDR1 is MNHNS and CDR2 is SASEGT. The CDR3 spans 15 residues. In nucleotides, the CDR3 is TGTGCCAGCAGTGTAACAGGGGGCTTTCGTCAGCCCCAGCATTTT. This gives the protein CASSVTGGFRQPQHF.

For this clone: One junction end disagrees with the germline gene, perhaps due to a read error. This chain joins TRBV6-5 and TRBJ1-1; 8 nucleotides match TRBD1. Germline V gene sequence: CDR1 MNHEY, CDR2 SVGAGI. The CDR3 loop spans 15 amino acids. Here the CDR3 DNA reads TGTGCCAGCAGTTATTCGGACAGGGTCGACACTGAAGCTCTCTTT. It encodes CASSYSDRVDTEALF.

The rearrangement uses TRBV2 and TRBJ1-6; D is undetermined. V shed 3 bases and J shed 7 bases, with 10 bases lying between them. The germline V gene encodes CDR1 SNHLY and CDR2 FYNNEI. The CDR3 sequence is 14 residues long. The CDR3 loop is CASSDPTRNSPLHF. The CDR3 coding sequence is TGTGCCAGCAGTGACCCGACAAGGAATTCACCCCTCCACTTT.

The chain has TRBV4-1 and TRBJ2-7; perhaps TRBD2 as D (6 bases). Germline CDR1 is MGHRA and CDR2 is YSYEKL. V was cut by 5 bases and J by 0 bases, with 11 bases left in between. The CDR3 extends over 14 amino acids. CDR3 DNA: TGCGCCAGCAGCGGGGCGGGAAGCTCCTACGAGCAGTACTTC. Residues: CASSGAGSSYEQYF.

V gene TRBV7-9 combines with J gene TRBJ2-3; D is possibly TRBD2 (6 bases). This CDR3 spans 16 amino acids. V was trimmed by 3 bases and J by 4 bases, leaving 17 bases between them. Per the germline V gene, CDR1 is SEHNR and CDR2 is FQNEAQ (reference sequence). CDR3 sequence: CASSLGPGVRADTQYF. Written as DNA, the CDR3 is TGTGCCAGCAGCTTGGGTCCGGGAGTGCGCGCAGATACGCAGTATTTT.

J is TRBJ1-2 and V is TRBV10-3; D is possibly TRBD1 (5 bases). V gave up 5 bases and J gave up 2 bases, with 9 bases separating them. This CDR3 region has 13 residues. CDR1 is ENHRY, CDR2 SYGVKD, per germline. The CDR3 spells CAISQTENYGYTF. CDR3 nucleotide sequence: TGTGCCATCAGTCAGACAGAAAACTATGGCTACACCTTC.

The chain joins TRBV30 to TRBJ2-7; a possible D gene is TRBD1 (5 bases). Germline-derived CDR1 and CDR2 are GTSNPN and SVGIG (reference sequence). The V and J ends lost 0 bases and 7 bases respectively, with 16 bases between them. The CDR3 consists of 14 residues. The CDR3, as DNA: TGTGCCTGGAGTGTACTCCAGGGCTTGCGGGAGCAGTACTTC. Its translation: CAWSVLQGLREQYF.

CDR3 DNA sequence: TGCAGCGCCATCTTAGAGGGGCGGGGGGCTGAAGCTTTCTTT. This translates into CSAILEGRGAEAFF. The genes are TRBV29-1 and TRBJ1-1; tentative D call: TRBD1 (5 bases). Germline V gives CDR1 SQVTM, CDR2 ANQGSEA. V was trimmed by 7 bases and J by 6 bases, leaving 21 bases between them. The CDR3 has 14 residues.

This clone was observed a handful of times. The chain links TRBV25-1 to TRBJ2-1, with 12 bases identical to TRBD2. The CDR3 contains 16 residues. V lost 2 bases and J lost 7; bases outside the gene matches: 6. Germline V gives CDR1 MGHDK, CDR2 SYGVNS. In DNA form, the CDR3 reads TGTGCCAGCAGTGAACTAGCGGGAGGGCCCTGGAATGAGCAGTTCTTC. Translated, it gives CASSELAGGPWNEQFF.

This sequence joins TRBV5-1 and TRBJ1-2, with D perhaps TRBD1 (5 bases). CDR1 and CDR2 (germline): SGHRS, YFSETQ. This CDR3 contains 15 residues. Trimming shortened V by 2 bases and J by 4 bases, and 15 bases separated the two germline ends. The CDR3 sequence is CASSLDRGVGYGYTF. CDR3 coding DNA: TGCGCCAGCAGCTTAGACCGGGGGGTCGGCTATGGCTACACCTTC.

This clone was recorded a few times. The rearrangement joins TRBV5-1 to TRBJ1-4; the D gene is possibly TRBD1 (5 bases). There are 13 residues in the CDR3. V lost 1 base, J lost 8 bases, and 9 bases lay in between. Germline-derived CDR1 and CDR2 are SGHRS and YFSETQ. The CDR3 spells CASSLWGEEKLFF. Written as DNA, the CDR3 is TGCGCCAGCAGCTTGTGGGGGGAGGAAAAACTGTTTTTT.

The V call is TRBV4-1, the J call TRBJ2-7; TRBD1 matches at 10 bases. Germline loops: CDR1 MGHRA, CDR2 YSYEKL. J was trimmed by 4 bases and V by 3 bases; bases with no gene match: 6. This CDR3 is built from 15 residues. The CDR3 sequence: CASSQNRDRGYEQYF. DNA of the CDR3: TGCGCCAGCAGCCAGAACCGGGACAGGGGTTACGAGCAGTACTTC.

For this clone: One junction end disagrees with the germline gene, perhaps due to a read error. CDR3 in DNA: TGTGCCTGGGCGGACTCAAATGGGCAGTTCTTC. Its translation: CAWADSNGQFF. V and J are TRBV30 and TRBJ2-1; TRBD2 might be the D (5 bases). From germline, CDR1 is GTSNPN and CDR2 SVGIG (reference sequence). The CDR3 contains 11 residues.